Listed below are T cell receptor beta chains from one sample, sequenced in a study of blood T cell repertoires in COVID-19. Sequencing was performed with immunoSEQ multiplex PCR; in TCRdb, only in-frame clones are kept and a portion is missing. The sample consists of a few hundred thousand clones, 87% of them appearing once. Sequencing was performed on peripheral blood. These receptors were obtained from a man in his 60s who had recovered from COVID-19. Both conserved end residues are part of each CDR3. Each record gives: D gene, V gene, clone size, J gene, CDR3 length, CDR3 DNA, CDR3 protein. The D gene is left open where the match is weak. Expanded clones are given a class, and other clones once, few, many or no size at all.

>-|TRBV7-3|-|TRBJ1-1|13
TGTGCCAGCGGGCTTAGGCTGAACACTGAAGCTTTCTTT
CASGLRLNTEAFF
>-|TRBV5-1|once|TRBJ2-5|14
TGCGCCAGCAGCTTGACTAGTGTTCAAGAGACCCAGTACTTC
CASSLTSVQETQYF
>TRBD2|TRBV6-1|-|TRBJ2-1|16
TGTGCCAGCAGTGAAGCGCGGGAGGCAGCCTACAATGAGCAGTTCTTC
CASSEAREAAYNEQFF
>-|TRBV3-1/TRBV3-2|-|TRBJ1-2|14
TGTGCCAGCAGCCCCCGACGGGGTAACTATGGCTACACCTTC
CASSPRRGNYGYTF
>-|TRBV9|-|TRBJ1-4|14
TGTGCCAGCGGAAATGCGGGGTTTAATGAAAAACTGTTTTTT
CASGNAGFNEKLFF
>TRBD2|TRBV2|few|TRBJ2-1|14
TGTGCCTCCGCTCTAGCGGAGAATTACAATGAGCAGTTCTTC
CASALAENYNEQFF
>-|TRBV28|-|TRBJ1-1|15
TGTGCCAGCAGCCTCGGGGGGACGCCTTCCGCTGAAGCTTTCTTT
CASSLGGTPSAEAFF
>TRBD1|TRBV7-2|-|TRBJ2-6|15
TGTGCCAGCAGCCGCGACAGGGCTGGGGCCAACGTCCTGACTTTC
CASSRDRAGANVLTF
>-|TRBV9|-|TRBJ1-1|13
TGTGCCAGCAGCGTGGCAGGGGTTGGGGAAGCTTTCTTT
CASSVAGVGEAFF
>TRBD1|TRBV7-2|-|TRBJ2-1|17
TGTGCCAGCAGCCCCTTCACCGGGACAGGGGTTTACAATGAGCAGTTCTTC
CASSPFTGTGVYNEQFF
>-|TRBV5-4|-|TRBJ1-3|14
TGTGCCAGCAGCCTACAGGGATCTGGAAACACCATATATTTT
CASSLQGSGNTIYF
>-|TRBV9|few|TRBJ1-2|13
TGTGCCAGCAGCGCCCGACACCAGAATGGCTACACCTTC
CASSARHQNGYTF
>-|TRBV7-9|-|TRBJ2-7|14
TGTGCCAGCAGCGCCCGGGGGTCGGGATACGAGCAGTACTTC
CASSARGSGYEQYF
>-|TRBV24-1|once|TRBJ1-2|16
TGTGCCACCAGTGAATCCTACGGGCCAGGGGCCTATGGCTACACCTTC
CATSESYGPGAYGYTF
>-|TRBV5-6|-|TRBJ1-2|15
TGTGCCAGCAGCTCCCGGAGGATGACCGTTTATGGCTACACCTTC
CASSSRRMTVYGYTF
>-|TRBV29-1|-|TRBJ2-5|13
TGCAGCGTAGAAGGGGGAGGACAAGAGACCCAGTACTTC
CSVEGGGQETQYF
>TRBD1|TRBV5-1|-|TRBJ1-6|15
TGCGCCAGCAGCTTGACAGGGGTTTATAATTCACCCCTCCACTTT
CASSLTGVYNSPLHF
>TRBD1|TRBV27|-|TRBJ1-1|13
TGTGCCTGCCGGACAGGATCGAACACTGAAGCTTTCTTT
CACRTGSNTEAFF
>-|TRBV5-1|-|TRBJ2-5|13
TGCGCCAGCAGCTTAGGCAGGGCGGAGACCCAGTACTTC
CASSLGRAETQYF
>-|TRBV5-4|-|TRBJ1-2|12
TGTGCCAGCAGCGAGGACAGATATGGCTACACCTTC
CASSEDRYGYTF
>TRBD2|TRBV5-1|-|TRBJ2-3|20
TGCGCCAGCAGCCCGGGGACTAGCGGGGGCCTCTCCACTAGCACAGATACGCAGTATTTT
CASSPGTSGGLSTSTDTQYF
>TRBD2|TRBV7-3|many|TRBJ2-1|14
TGTGCCAGCAGCTTAGGCGGGGGCTACAATGAGCAGTTCTTC
CASSLGGGYNEQFF
>-|TRBV5-1|-|TRBJ1-6|16
TGCGCCAGCAGCTTGGGATCGAGCTCCTATAATTCACCCCTCCACTTT
CASSLGSSSYNSPLHF
>TRBD1|TRBV4-3|few|TRBJ1-2|17
TGCGCCAGCAGCCAAGCCCACCCCGGACAGGGTTTCAATGGCTACACCTTC
CASSQAHPGQGFNGYTF
>-|TRBV14|-|TRBJ2-7|14
TGTGCCAGCAGCCAAGTCGTGGCCGGGGGCGAGCAGTACTTC
CASSQVVAGGEQYF
>-|TRBV12-5|-|TRBJ1-2|15
TGTGCTAGTGCTCTTCGGGCGGGGGGAAACTATGGCTACACCTTC
CASALRAGGNYGYTF
>-|TRBV6-5|-|TRBJ2-3|13
TGTGCCAGCAGTAATGCCCCCACAGATACGCTGTATTTT
CASSNAPTDTLYF
>-|TRBV29-1|-|TRBJ2-1|12
TGCAGCGTCAATGATGGGAGCAATGAGCAGTTCTTC
CSVNDGSNEQFF
>-|TRBV9|-|TRBJ2-5|16
TGTGCCAGCAGCGTAGCCCCGAGGGCGGGCCAAGAGACCCAGTACTTC
CASSVAPRAGQETQYF
>-|TRBV5-1|-|TRBJ2-1|13
TGCGCCAGCAGCGGCGGGACAGTCGGTGAGCAGTTCTTC
CASSGGTVGEQFF
>-|TRBV19|-|TRBJ2-1|14
TGTGCCAGTAGTATAGGAGGGAACTACAATGAGCAGTTCTTC
CASSIGGNYNEQFF
>TRBD2|TRBV9|-|TRBJ2-7|16
TGTGCCAGCAGCCCGGGACTAGCGAGACAAAGTTACGAGCAGTACTTC
CASSPGLARQSYEQYF
>-|TRBV28|-|TRBJ1-4|17
TGTGCCAGCAGTTCCCAGGCAGCAGCTGCAACTAATGAAAAACTGTTTTTT
CASSSQAAAATNEKLFF
>TRBD2|TRBV2|-|TRBJ2-3|15
TGTGCCAGCATTGGGACTAGCGGTCCGTCAGATACGCAGTATTTT
CASIGTSGPSDTQYF
>TRBD1|TRBV18|-|TRBJ2-5|17
TGTGCCAGCTCACGGGATTCGGGACAGGGGTACCAAGAGACCCAGTACTTC
CASSRDSGQGYQETQYF
>-|TRBV7-9|-|TRBJ1-3|16
TGTGCCAGCAGCTCGGGGAGGGGTTTCCATGGGGACACCATATATTTT
CASSSGRGFHGDTIYF
>TRBD2|TRBV28|-|TRBJ2-2|20
TGTGCCAGCAGTTTACTAGGACTAGCGGGGGGTCGGAAGCTCTCCGGGGAGCTGTTTTTT
CASSLLGLAGGRKLSGELFF
>TRBD1|TRBV24-1|once|TRBJ2-7|19
TGTGCCACCAGTGACTCCGGACAGGGGGCGCTTACTCCCTCCTACGAGCAGTACTTC
CATSDSGQGALTPSYEQYF
>TRBD2|TRBV9|-|TRBJ2-3|16
TGTGCCAGCAGCGTAGTCGGACTAGCTGGCAGGGATACGCAGTATTTT
CASSVVGLAGRDTQYF
>TRBD1|TRBV15|few|TRBJ2-7|17
TGTGCCACCAGCAGAGCCAGAGGGACAGGGGGCTCCTACGAGCAGTACTTC
CATSRARGTGGSYEQYF
>-|TRBV6-6|once|TRBJ1-5|15
TGTGCCAGCACCCCAAGGGGGGGATATGGTCAGCCCCAGCATTTT
CASTPRGGYGQPQHF
>TRBD2|TRBV28|-|TRBJ2-2|17
TGTGCCAGCAGTTTACCCCTAGCGGGGCGGCTCGACGGGGAGCTGTTTTTT
CASSLPLAGRLDGELFF
>-|TRBV18|-|TRBJ2-7|13
TGTGCCAGCTCACCAGGCAATCCCTACGAGCAGTACTTC
CASSPGNPYEQYF
>-|TRBV15|-|TRBJ2-3|13
TGTGCCACCAGCGGAACAGGGATAGATACGCAGTATTTT
CATSGTGIDTQYF
>-|TRBV3-1/TRBV3-2|-|TRBJ1-1|14
TGTGCCAGCAGCGACACCACTTGGAACACTGAAGCTTTCTTT
CASSDTTWNTEAFF
>TRBD1|TRBV27|-|TRBJ2-7|14
TGTGCCAGTTCCGGGACAGGGGGTTCCTACGAGCAGTACTTC
CASSGTGGSYEQYF
>-|TRBV12-3/TRBV12-4|few|TRBJ1-2|13
TGTGCCAGCAGTCCCCCTCAGGGGACTGGCTACACCTTC
CASSPPQGTGYTF
>-|TRBV12-3/TRBV12-4|-|TRBJ2-7|13
TGTGCCAGCAGTTTCCGGAGATCCTACGAGCAGTACTTC
CASSFRRSYEQYF
>-|TRBV4-1|-|TRBJ1-2|16
TGCGCCAGCAGCCAAGAGGGGGGAAACGGTAACTATGGCTACACCTTC
CASSQEGGNGNYGYTF
>TRBD1|TRBV6-2/TRBV6-3|-|TRBJ1-5|15
TGTGCCAGCAGCCCCGGGACAGGGGGCAAACAGCCCCAGCATTTT
CASSPGTGGKQPQHF
>TRBD2|TRBV5-1|few|TRBJ2-1|14
TGCGCCAGCAGCTTTATCACGGGAGGAGATGAGCAGTTCTTC
CASSFITGGDEQFF
>TRBD2|TRBV19|-|TRBJ2-2|14
TGTGCCAGTCGGGGACTAGCGGGGACCGGGGAGCTGTTTTTT
CASRGLAGTGELFF
>TRBD2|TRBV24-1|-|TRBJ2-3|16
TGTGCCACCAGTGGGTGGGCTAGCGGGGAACCAGATACGCAGTATTTT
CATSGWASGEPDTQYF
>TRBD1|TRBV3-1/TRBV3-2|-|TRBJ2-4|14
TGTGCCAGCAGCCTCAGGGGACAGAAAAACATTCAGTACTTC
CASSLRGQKNIQYF
>-|TRBV29-1|-|TRBJ2-3|15
TGCAGCACTCAAATAGGGGCAGGTAAAGGAGATACGCAGTATTTT
CSTQIGAGKGDTQYF